One sample yielded the 2 T cell receptor beta chains listed below, sequenced in a study of molecular identifiers for immune sequencing clone quantification. TCRdb recomputed calls from the PCR reads with MiXCR, one row per CDR3 protein. The repertoire has about 320,000 distinct CDR3 sequences, about 21% of them found once; the top ten carry approximately 0.83%. The sequenced material came from naive CD8+ T cells from blood, with Jurkat cell RNA spiked in. Subset given: FACS-sorted CD8+CD4-CCR7+CD45RA+ naive T cells. The receptors shown here come from a human donor in good health. Some libraries in this study had Jurkat cell RNA spiked in.

This clonotype was found many times. The V and J genes are TRBV27 and TRBJ1-1, with D possibly TRBD1 on 5 matching bases. V was shortened by 5 bases and J by 9 bases, with 19 bases between the two germline ends. CDR1 MNHEY and CDR2 SMNVEV come from the germline V gene (reference sequence). The length of the CDR3 is 14 residues. The CDR3 nucleotides are TGTGCCAGCAGTCCCACAGAAGGCGGACAAAAAGCTTTCTTT. Its translation: CASSPTEGGQKAFF.

This clonotype is a singleton in its sample. A read error may be the cause here, since a much bigger clone is one base away. The rearrangement uses TRBV6-5 and TRBJ1-1; 9 positions agree with TRBD1. CDR3 length: 13 amino acids. Germline lookup yields CDR1 MNHEY and CDR2 SVGAGI. The CDR3 bases are TGTGGCAGCAGCACCGGACAGGGGTTTGAAGCTTTCTTT. Translating gives CGSSTGQGFEAFF.